A selection of T cell receptor beta chains follows, all from one sample in a study of human T cells and chemical hapten exposure. Each CDR3 protein gets one entry after TCRdb re-called the RACE reads with MiXCR. The sample has roughly 380,000 distinct CDR3 sequences, roughly 5% seen once; the top ten hold about 2.5%. The material was whole blood, obtained in connection with sensitization to the hapten diphenylcyclopropenone (DPC). The origin of the receptors is a woman aged 45 to 65 with alopecia areata. Some clones in this sample may be carry-over from other donors' samples. Each CDR3 is given with its conserved first and last residue. Fields, in order: V gene, J gene, clone size, D gene, CDR3 DNA, CDR3 protein. A D gene is named only where the DNA matches it firmly. Part of the rows lack a size; the others show once, few, many or a class for expanded clones.

TRBV12-3/TRBV12-4	TRBJ1-5	-	-	TGTGCCAGCAGATATATCGATCAGCCCCAGCATTTT	CASRYIDQPQHF
TRBV6-2/TRBV6-3	TRBJ2-7	many	TRBD2	TGTGCCAGCAGATCTAGCGGATACTACGAGCAGTACTTC	CASRSSGYYEQYF
TRBV4-2	TRBJ2-1	few	-	TGTGCCAGCAGCCAAACTACTAGCCCTCTTATCCCATACAATGAGCAGTTCTTC	CASSQTTSPLIPYNEQFF
TRBV5-1	TRBJ2-3	many	-	TGTGCCAGCAGCTTAGAGGGGGGAAGCACAGATACGCAGTATTTT	CASSLEGGSTDTQYF
TRBV5-1	TRBJ2-5	many	-	TGCGCCAGCAGCTTGGAGACATACCAAGAGACCCAGTACTTC	CASSLETYQETQYF
TRBV7-3	TRBJ2-5	many	TRBD2	TGTGCCAGCAGCTTAGCTCCAGCGGGGAGGGAGACCCAGTACTTC	CASSLAPAGRETQYF
TRBV18	TRBJ2-7	many	-	TGTGCCAGCTCACCGGGCACTAACTACGAGCAGTACTTC	CASSPGTNYEQYF
TRBV11-2	TRBJ1-1	few	-	TGTGCCAGCAGCTTACGGGTTGAAGCTTTCTTT	CASSLRVEAFF
TRBV7-9	TRBJ1-3	-	TRBD1	TGTGCCAGCAGCTCGCAGGGGGCTAACTCTGGAAACACCATATATTTT	CASSSQGANSGNTIYF
TRBV28	TRBJ2-7	many	-	TGTGCCAGCAGTTTACCTTTCGACTACGAGCAGTACTTC	CASSLPFDYEQYF
TRBV7-9	TRBJ1-6	-	TRBD1	TGTGCCAGCACACAGGGGAGTCATTCACCCCTCCACTTT	CASTQGSHSPLHF
TRBV6-2/TRBV6-3	TRBJ1-1	-	-	TGTGCCAGCAGTTACGGGAGGAACTTGGCTGAAGCTTTCTTT	CASSYGRNLAEAFF
TRBV29-1	TRBJ2-2	few	-	TGCAGCGTTGAAAAGGGCGGGGAGCTGTTTTTT	CSVEKGGELFF
TRBV12-3/TRBV12-4	TRBJ1-5	-	TRBD1	TGTGCCAGCAGTTGGGGACAGGGGGCAGGGGGCAATCAGCCCCAGCATTTT	CASSWGQGAGGNQPQHF
TRBV3-1	TRBJ1-5	-	-	TGTGCCAGCAGCCAAGTTGGGGGGGCCACTCAGCCCCAGCATTTT	CASSQVGGATQPQHF
TRBV12-3/TRBV12-4	TRBJ2-2	many	-	TGTGCCAGCATCCGACATCTTAACACCGGGGAGCTGTTTTTT	CASIRHLNTGELFF
TRBV11-2	TRBJ2-7	few	-	TGTGCCAGCAGCTTAATGGGTCAGTCCTACGAGCAGTACTTC	CASSLMGQSYEQYF
TRBV5-1	TRBJ1-6	-	-	TGCGCCAGCAGCTCCGGAACAAATTCACCCCTCCACTTT	CASSSGTNSPLHF
TRBV12-3/TRBV12-4	TRBJ1-6	many	-	TGTGCCAGCAGTTTAACCCAGGTCAATTCACCCCTCCACTTT	CASSLTQVNSPLHF
TRBV7-9	TRBJ2-7	few	-	TGTGCCAGCAGCTTAGCTCAGGTTACGGGCGAGCAGTACTTC	CASSLAQVTGEQYF
TRBV7-6	TRBJ1-1	many	-	TGTGCCAGCAGCTCATACGACGGTCTGAACACTGAAGCTTTCTTT	CASSSYDGLNTEAFF
TRBV5-1	TRBJ1-2	many	-	TGCGCCAGCAGCTTGGAGAATTTGTACGGCTACACCTTC	CASSLENLYGYTF
TRBV5-1	TRBJ2-1	-	TRBD2	TGCGCCAGCAGCTTGTGGGCTAGCGGGAGGACGAATGAGCAGTTCTTC	CASSLWASGRTNEQFF
TRBV12-3/TRBV12-4	TRBJ2-7	few	TRBD2	TGTGCCAGCAGGGGACTAGCGGGAGGTAACGAGCAGTACTTC	CASRGLAGGNEQYF
TRBV11-2	TRBJ2-5	few	-	TGTGCCAGCAGCCGGGTCGGGGGCAAAGAGACCCAGTACTTC	CASSRVGGKETQYF
TRBV7-3	TRBJ1-2	many	TRBD1	TGTGCCAGCAGTTGGACAGGGGGCTATGGCTACACCTTC	CASSWTGGYGYTF
TRBV6-5	TRBJ2-4	-	TRBD2	TGTGCCAGCAGTTACTCCGGACTAGCGGGGGGAGCGGCCAAAAACATTCAGTACTTC	CASSYSGLAGGAAKNIQYF
TRBV12-3/TRBV12-4	TRBJ2-3	many	-	TGTGCCAGCATCGTTAGTGGGTCAGCCGATACGCAGTATTTT	CASIVSGSADTQYF
TRBV4-2	TRBJ2-4	few	-	TGTGCCAGCAGCCAAGAGGAGGTAGCCAAAAACATTCAGTACTTC	CASSQEEVAKNIQYF
TRBV20-1	TRBJ2-1	-	-	TGCAGTGCTAGCCCTGGAGGGGGGGGACAATATGAGCAGTTCTTC	CSASPGGGGQYEQFF
TRBV6-1	TRBJ2-7	many	-	TGTGCCAGCAGTGAAAACCTCGCCCGGCAGTACTTC	CASSENLARQYF
TRBV11-2	TRBJ2-3	-	TRBD2	TGTGCCAGCAGCTTAGGGTTAGCGGGGGCCCTGGAGTATTTT	CASSLGLAGALEYF
TRBV7-9	TRBJ1-2	-	-	TGTGCCAGCAGCTTAGCGCAGGGCCATGGCTACACCTTC	CASSLAQGHGYTF
TRBV9	TRBJ1-3	few	TRBD1	TGTGCCAGCAGCGGAGCCGCCGAGGGACAGGGGGGAAACACCATATATTTT	CASSGAAEGQGGNTIYF
TRBV4-1	TRBJ2-6	many	-	TGCGCCAGCAGCCAAGATCTCGGGTACTCTGGGGCCAACGTCCTGACTTTC	CASSQDLGYSGANVLTF